Included here is one T cell receptor (beta chain) sequence, with context. Measured with immunoSEQ multiplex PCR; TCRdb has only the in-frame clones, and not every one. The sample shows 250,000 to 300,000 clones, about 88% of them seen only once. The data were taken from a study of blood T cell repertoires in COVID-19. Study as a whole: T cells, B-cell-depleted T cells, or PBMCs provided the cDNA or gDNA that served as material.

CDR3 length: 13 residues. Trimming removed 6 bases at V and 3 bases at J, with 11 bases between. Germline loops: CDR1 SEHNR, CDR2 FQNEAQ (reference sequence). Sequenced: peripheral blood. This clonotype was sampled from a man younger than 35 with active or convalescent COVID-19. The chain combines TRBV7-9 with TRBJ1-1, with a weak D call TRBD1 (5 bases). Written as DNA, the CDR3 is TGTGCCAGCAGTGAACAGGTGGACACTGAAGCTTTCTTT. Amino acid sequence: CASSEQVDTEAFF.